This is a list of T cell receptor beta chains from one sample in a study of radiotherapy plus CTLA-4 blockade in lung cancer. The repertoire was sequenced with immunoSEQ multiplex PCR; TCRdb's copy has only in-frame clones and lacks some. The table lists about 97,000 clones, about 70% of them singletons, with around 2.7% in the top ten. The sequencing here drew on peripheral blood, taken from a patient treated with radiotherapy plus ipilimumab. Receptor source: a human donor with non-small cell lung cancer who had a partial response to radiotherapy plus ipilimumab. Some clones in this sample may be carry-over from other donors' samples. CDR3s include the opening cysteine and the closing phenylalanine or tryptophan. The D gene is left open where the match is weak. Rows give clone size only sometimes, using once, few, many, or a class for an expanded clone.

size	V	J	D	length	CDR3	DNA
NA	TRBV19	TRBJ1-2	NA	14	CASSNPRVPPSYTF	TGTGCCAGTAGCAACCCCCGGGTACCTCCCAGCTACACCTTC
NA	TRBV5-6	TRBJ2-5	NA	14	CASSGLGVQETQYF	TGTGCCAGCAGCGGCCTCGGGGTCCAAGAGACCCAGTACTTC
NA	TRBV2	TRBJ2-5	TRBD2	14	CASGRASGRETQYF	TGTGCCAGCGGCAGAGCTAGCGGGAGAGAGACCCAGTACTTC
NA	TRBV27	TRBJ2-5	NA	13	CASSLSGSGTQYF	TGTGCCAGCAGTTTATCCGGGTCGGGGACCCAGTACTTC
NA	TRBV2	TRBJ2-7	NA	12	CASRPTEREQYF	TGTGCCAGCAGACCGACAGAACGAGAGCAGTACTTC
NA	TRBV11-3	TRBJ1-1	NA	17	CASSLDPFGHMNTEAFF	TGTGCCAGCAGCTTAGACCCCTTTGGACACATGAACACTGAAGCTTTCTTT
NA	TRBV11-2	TRBJ2-7	NA	13	CASSRTRSYEQYF	TGTGCCAGCAGCCGTACTAGATCCTACGAGCAGTACTTC
NA	TRBV30	TRBJ1-1	TRBD1	14	CAWERGGGYTEAFF	TGTGCCTGGGAGAGAGGGGGCGGGTACACTGAAGCTTTCTTT
NA	TRBV7-9	TRBJ2-5	NA	11	CASSFSETQYF	TGTGCCAGCAGCTTTTCGGAGACCCAGTACTTC
NA	TRBV2	TRBJ2-2	NA	15	CASSEVLPYTGELFF	TGTGCCAGCAGTGAAGTTCTACCTTACACCGGGGAGCTGTTTTTT
NA	TRBV2	TRBJ2-1	NA	14	CAGQTGTPYNEQFF	TGTGCCGGCCAAACCGGGACTCCCTACAATGAGCAGTTCTTC
NA	TRBV28	TRBJ1-6	NA	16	CASSLPSVWSNSPLHF	TGTGCCAGCAGTTTACCCTCGGTGTGGAGTAATTCACCCCTCCACTTT
NA	TRBV27	TRBJ1-1	NA	14	CASSFRGANTEAFF	TGTGCCAGCAGTTTTCGGGGGGCGAACACTGAAGCTTTCTTT
NA	TRBV5-1	TRBJ1-1	NA	14	CASSLSDLDTEAFF	TGCGCCAGCAGCTTGTCGGACTTAGACACTGAAGCTTTCTTT
NA	TRBV5-1	TRBJ2-5	TRBD2	14	CASSLWGGAETQYF	TGCGCCAGCAGCTTATGGGGGGGAGCGGAGACCCAGTACTTC
NA	TRBV9	TRBJ2-1	TRBD2	16	CASSVVRTSGYNEQFF	TGTGCCAGCAGCGTAGTGAGGACTAGCGGATACAATGAGCAGTTCTTC
once	TRBV11-3	TRBJ2-7	TRBD2	16	CASSSGLAGGHYEQYF	TGTGCCAGCAGCTCCGGACTAGCGGGGGGCCACTACGAGCAGTACTTC
NA	TRBV7-9	TRBJ1-3	NA	15	CASSLGGASGNTIYF	TGTGCCAGCAGCTTAGGTGGGGCCTCGGGAAACACCATATATTTT
NA	TRBV7-2	TRBJ2-7	NA	15	CASSVSRGGTYEQYF	TGTGCCAGCAGCGTATCGAGGGGCGGGACCTACGAGCAGTACTTC
NA	TRBV7-9	TRBJ2-1	TRBD1	15	CASSQDRGPYNEQFF	TGTGCCAGCAGCCAAGACAGGGGGCCCTACAATGAGCAGTTCTTC
NA	TRBV11-3	TRBJ2-1	TRBD2	15	CASSLGLAGDNEQFF	TGTGCCAGCAGCTTAGGCCTAGCGGGGGACAATGAGCAGTTCTTC
NA	TRBV28	TRBJ1-3	NA	14	CASSLGDSGNTIYF	TGTGCCAGCAGTTTGGGAGACTCTGGAAACACCATATATTTT
NA	TRBV6-5	TRBJ1-2	NA	13	CASRLDRRYGYTF	TGTGCCAGCAGACTGGACAGAAGATATGGCTACACCTTC
NA	TRBV29-1	TRBJ1-4	TRBD1	13	CSGQGAGDEKLFF	TGCAGCGGGCAGGGGGCCGGGGATGAAAAACTGTTTTTT
NA	TRBV6-1	TRBJ1-4	TRBD1	13	CASAEQGGILLFF	TGTGCCAGCGCTGAACAGGGGGGTATTCTTTTGTTTTTT
NA	TRBV11-2	TRBJ2-2	TRBD1	17	CASSFGTGAVSTGELFF	TGTGCCAGCAGCTTCGGGACAGGGGCGGTGAGCACCGGGGAGCTGTTTTTT
NA	TRBV6-6	TRBJ2-3	TRBD2	16	CASSYSSAGGPGTQYF	TGTGCCAGCAGTTACTCGAGCGCGGGGGGGCCTGGTACGCAGTATTTT
NA	TRBV6-6	TRBJ2-1	NA	13	CASSWGYNNEQFF	TGTGCCAGCAGTTGGGGCTATAACAATGAGCAGTTCTTC
NA	TRBV11-2	TRBJ2-5	NA	15	CASSFGGAGGETQYF	TGTGCCAGCAGCTTTGGCGGGGCAGGGGGAGAGACCCAGTACTTC
once	TRBV7-2	TRBJ2-7	TRBD2	16	CASSVSGTSGSYEQYF	TGTGCCAGCAGCGTTTCCGGGACTAGCGGCTCCTACGAGCAGTACTTC
NA	TRBV7-6	TRBJ2-1	TRBD2	18	CASSTRGGGLASYNEQFF	TGTGCCAGCAGCACCCGGGGCGGGGGACTAGCGTCCTACAATGAGCAGTTCTTC
NA	TRBV11-3	TRBJ2-3	NA	16	CASSPRRTPGQDTQYF	TGTGCCAGCAGCCCGCGGCGAACTCCGGGTCAAGATACGCAGTATTTT
NA	TRBV9	TRBJ2-5	NA	15	CASSVEYTAGETQYF	TGTGCCAGCAGCGTAGAGTACACCGCGGGAGAGACCCAGTACTTC
NA	TRBV9	TRBJ2-3	NA	13	CASSARRADTQYF	TGTGCCAGCAGCGCACGGCGGGCGGATACGCAGTATTTT
NA	TRBV7-2	TRBJ2-2	TRBD1	16	CASSSQGALGTGELFF	TGTGCCAGCAGCTCGCAGGGGGCCCTCGGCACCGGGGAGCTGTTTTTT
NA	TRBV5-6	TRBJ1-5	NA	13	CASSLTANQPQHF	TGTGCCAGCAGCTTGACTGCGAATCAGCCCCAGCATTTT
NA	TRBV28	TRBJ2-1	NA	13	CASRFTGRNEQFF	TGTGCCAGCAGATTCACAGGGCGTAATGAGCAGTTCTTC
NA	TRBV6-5	TRBJ2-1	TRBD2	15	CASRKLAGGLNEQFF	TGTGCCAGCAGAAAATTAGCGGGGGGGTTGAATGAGCAGTTCTTC
once	TRBV6-6	TRBJ1-3	NA	15	CASRSQGFSGNTIYF	TGTGCCAGCAGATCCCAGGGGTTCTCTGGAAACACCATATATTTT
NA	TRBV19	TRBJ2-3	NA	15	CASSSGPTGIDTQYF	TGTGCCAGTAGTTCCGGGCCTACGGGGATAGATACGCAGTATTTT
NA	TRBV7-9	TRBJ2-5	NA	15	CASSLVLRAQETQYF	TGTGCCAGCAGCTTAGTACTCAGAGCGCAAGAGACCCAGTACTTC
NA	TRBV11-2	TRBJ1-2	NA	15	CASSFSAYGSDGYTF	TGTGCCAGCAGCTTTTCGGCTTACGGGAGTGATGGCTACACCTTC
once	TRBV28	TRBJ2-7	NA	12	CASSYRSGEQYF	TGTGCCAGCAGCTACAGGTCTGGCGAGCAGTACTTC
NA	TRBV11-3	TRBJ2-5	NA	14	CASSLASSTETQYF	TGTGCCAGCAGCTTAGCGTCCAGTACAGAGACCCAGTACTTC
NA	TRBV7-9	TRBJ2-3	TRBD2	14	CASVSSGRGDTQYF	TGTGCCAGCGTGTCTAGCGGGAGAGGGGATACGCAGTATTTT
NA	TRBV10-3	TRBJ2-1	TRBD2	15	CAIGEGLAGRNEQFF	TGTGCCATCGGAGAGGGACTAGCGGGAAGAAATGAGCAGTTCTTC
once	TRBV7-8	TRBJ1-3	TRBD1	16	CASSLYAGGFGNTIYF	TGTGCCAGCAGCTTATATGCAGGGGGCTTTGGAAACACCATATATTTT
few	TRBV5-4	TRBJ2-5	TRBD2	17	CASSQRLLAGGQETQYF	TGTGCCAGCAGCCAGCGCCTACTAGCGGGGGGGCAAGAGACCCAGTACTTC
NA	TRBV5-6	TRBJ2-3	NA	16	CASSGAGGSSTDTQYF	TGTGCCAGCAGCGGAGCTGGGGGGTCAAGCACAGATACGCAGTATTTT
NA	TRBV7-9	TRBJ2-6	NA	16	CASTPRRDSGANVLTF	TGTGCCAGCACCCCCAGACGGGACTCTGGGGCCAACGTCCTGACTTTC
NA	TRBV19	TRBJ2-7	NA	14	CASRWAEGPYEQYF	TGTGCCAGTAGATGGGCAGAAGGTCCCTACGAGCAGTACTTC
NA	TRBV5-1	TRBJ1-3	NA	15	CASSSQGGSGNTIYF	TGCGCCAGCAGCTCCCAAGGAGGGTCTGGAAACACCATATATTTT
few	TRBV5-6	TRBJ2-7	NA	14	CASSYFGSIYEQYF	TGTGCCAGCAGCTATTTCGGGTCAATCTACGAGCAGTACTTC
NA	TRBV7-2	TRBJ1-5	TRBD1	15	CASSYTGTGNQPQHF	TGTGCCAGCAGCTACACAGGGACAGGTAATCAGCCCCAGCATTTT
once	TRBV5-8	TRBJ1-2	TRBD1	14	CASRVRGGGYGYTF	TGTGCCAGCAGGGTCAGAGGGGGCGGCTATGGCTACACCTTC
NA	TRBV11-3	TRBJ2-7	TRBD2	15	CASSIETSGVDEQYF	TGTGCCAGCAGCATTGAGACTAGCGGGGTAGACGAGCAGTACTTC
NA	TRBV18	TRBJ1-6	NA	14	CASSLTQYNSPLHF	TGTGCCAGCTCACTGACACAATATAATTCACCCCTCCACTTT
NA	TRBV7-2	TRBJ2-7	NA	17	CASSLMVGAPDSLEQYF	TGTGCCAGCAGCTTAATGGTGGGGGCCCCCGACTCGCTCGAGCAGTACTTC
once	TRBV30	TRBJ2-1	TRBD2	15	CAWSVGLDGYNEQFF	TGTGCCTGGAGCGTGGGACTAGATGGGTACAATGAGCAGTTCTTC